Listed below are T cell receptor beta chains from one sample, sequenced in a study of blood T cell repertoires in COVID-19. This table comes from immunoSEQ multiplex PCR, and its TCRdb copy is limited to in-frame clones, with some not included. The sample lists more than 90,000 clones, roughly 87% occurring once. Material for sequencing was peripheral blood. These receptors originate from a man older than 75 with acute or convalescent COVID-19. CDR3s include the opening cysteine and the closing phenylalanine or tryptophan. The D gene is left open where the match is weak. Part of the rows lack a size; the others show once, few, many or a class for expanded clones.

>TRBJ2-7|TRBV29-1|few|TRBD1
CSFRQGWGYEQYF
TGCAGCTTCCGACAGGGTTGGGGCTACGAGCAGTACTTC
>TRBJ2-3|TRBV5-1|.|.
CASSSGHAAATDTQYF
TGCGCCAGCAGCTCGGGACACGCTGCAGCCACAGATACGCAGTATTTT
>TRBJ2-1|TRBV5-1|.|TRBD2
CASSLGVAGISEQFF
TGCGCCAGCAGCTTGGGAGTAGCGGGAATAAGTGAGCAGTTCTTC
>TRBJ1-6|TRBV5-5|.|.
CASSVQAPGINSPLHF
TGTGCCAGCAGCGTACAGGCTCCGGGCATTAATTCACCCCTCCACTTT
>TRBJ1-1|TRBV6-2/TRBV6-3|.|.
CASSYDPGIAEAFF
TGTGCCAGCAGTTACGACCCAGGGATTGCTGAAGCTTTCTTT
>TRBJ1-5|TRBV27|.|.
CASSLKQRVSNQPQHF
TGTGCCAGCAGTTTGAAACAGAGAGTAAGCAATCAGCCCCAGCATTTT
>TRBJ1-3|TRBV3-1/TRBV3-2|.|TRBD1
CASSQGTGSGNTIYF
TGTGCCAGCAGCCAAGGGACAGGGAGTGGAAACACCATATATTTT
>TRBJ1-2|TRBV5-1|.|TRBD1
CASSLGLRQGPDGYTF
TGCGCCAGCAGCTTGGGGCTCCGACAGGGTCCGGATGGCTACACCTTC
>TRBJ1-5|TRBV10-2|.|.
CASSEWGGNQPQHF
TGCGCCAGCAGTGAGTGGGGGGGCAATCAGCCCCAGCATTTT
>TRBJ1-3|TRBV7-2|.|TRBD1
CASSPRTGLSGNTIYF
TGTGCCAGCAGCCCCCGGACAGGTCTCTCTGGAAACACCATATATTTT
>TRBJ2-3|TRBV27|.|.
CASSLLQLADTQYF
TGTGCCAGCAGTTTATTACAGTTGGCAGATACGCAGTATTTT
>TRBJ2-7|TRBV6-5|.|TRBD1
CASSYGPGTGGREQYF
TGTGCCAGCAGTTACGGCCCCGGGACAGGGGGCAGGGAGCAGTACTTC
>TRBJ1-2|TRBV28|.|TRBD1
CASSTGVGYTF
TGTGCCAGCAGTACAGGGGTAGGCTACACCTTC
>TRBJ1-6|TRBV5-1|.|.
CASSLAGQSLAPLHF
TGCGCCAGCAGCTTGGCCGGACAGTCACTTGCACCCCTCCACTTT
>TRBJ1-1|TRBV5-6|.|TRBD1
CASSIRDRLNTEAFF
TGTGCCAGCAGCATTAGGGACAGGCTGAACACTGAAGCTTTCTTT
>TRBJ1-2|TRBV24-1|.|.
CATSDSPFYGYTF
TGTGCCACCAGTGACTCTCCTTTCTATGGCTACACCTTC
>TRBJ2-1|TRBV6-5|.|.
CASSYEGGTNNEQFF
TGTGCCAGCAGTTATGAGGGCGGGACCAACAATGAGCAGTTCTTC